This TCR beta chain was found in a study of cytomegalovirus exposure and HLA in healthy donors. Overall study findings and caveats: Earlier results showed most TCR beta V segments being productive about 87% or about 30% of the time. Most TCR sequences proved rare, with some public TCRs found in many donors.

Comments on this clone: Antigen: not known.

It was with 60 Vbeta and 13 Jbeta primers that the PCR ran. Assay: immunoSEQ multiplex PCR; the TCRdb copy retains only in-frame clones and omits some. The table shows about 89,000 clones, with approximately 86% occurring only once. The specimen was PBMCs. This clonotype was obtained from a young man in good health and CMV-seropositive.

CDR3 coding DNA: TGCGCCAGCAGCCCACAAGTCTCCTTCACAGATACGCAGTATTTT. This translates into CASSPQVSFTDTQYF. The rearrangement joins TRBV4-1 to TRBJ2-3; D uncertain. The V and J ends lost 4 bases and 2 bases respectively, with 13 bases between them. This CDR3 comprises 15 residues. Germline values: CDR1 MGHRA, CDR2 YSYEKL.